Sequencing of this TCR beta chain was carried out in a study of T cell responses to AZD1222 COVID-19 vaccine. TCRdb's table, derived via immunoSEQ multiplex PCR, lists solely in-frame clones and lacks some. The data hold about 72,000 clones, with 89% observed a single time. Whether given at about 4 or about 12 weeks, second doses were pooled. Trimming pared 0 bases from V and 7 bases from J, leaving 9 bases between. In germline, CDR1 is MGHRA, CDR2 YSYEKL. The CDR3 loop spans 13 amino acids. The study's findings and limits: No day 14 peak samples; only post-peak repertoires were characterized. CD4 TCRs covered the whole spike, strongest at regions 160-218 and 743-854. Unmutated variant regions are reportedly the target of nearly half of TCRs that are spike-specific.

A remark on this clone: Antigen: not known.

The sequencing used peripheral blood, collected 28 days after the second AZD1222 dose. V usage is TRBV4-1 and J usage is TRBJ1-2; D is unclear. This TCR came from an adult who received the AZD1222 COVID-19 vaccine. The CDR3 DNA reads TGCGCCAGCAGCCAAGATCGGGAGGTTGGCTACACCTTC. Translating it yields CASSQDREVGYTF.